The 13 T cell receptor beta chains reported below all come from one sample, sequenced in a study of T cell responses to AZD1222 COVID-19 vaccine (dated by TCRdb to the early 2020s). The library was prepared using the immunoSEQ multiplex PCR assay. TCRdb took over this immuneACCESS table, retaining in-frame rearrangements with V and J assigned. Such tables are incomplete; in checked studies, under half of the missing clones stem from an unresolved V gene, and the remainder is unexplained. The sample records around 140,000 clones, about 92% of which are singletons. 10% to 15% of the sample goes to the ten largest clones. Sample time point, as interpreted from the label and publication: sample from adult after SARS-CoV-2 infection, after symptom onset. The sample consisted of peripheral blood, taken after recovery from COVID-19. The source of these receptors is an adult who had recovered from COVID-19.

The V call is TRBV19, the J call TRBJ2-2, with D perhaps TRBD1 or TRBD2 (6 bases each). This CDR3 has 16 amino acids. Germline lookup yields CDR1 LNHDA and CDR2 SQIVND (reference sequence). Trimming took 7 bases from V and 4 from J, leaving 19 bases between them. The CDR3 nucleotides are TGTGCCAGTATTTCGGGGGCGGCGGACCCCACCGGGGAGCTGTTTTTT. Its protein is CASISGAADPTGELFF. The full variable domain, completed using reference TRBV19 and TRBJ2-2, is DGGITQSPKYLFRKEGQNVTLSCEQNLNHDAMYWYRQDPGQGLRLIYYSQIVNDFQKGDIAEGYSVSREKKESFPLTVTSAQKNPTAFYLCASISGAADPTGELFFGEGSRLTVL.

The CDR3 DNA sequence: TGTGCCAGCAGCTTACAACTAGCTTACACCAAAAACATTCAGTACTTC. Its translation is CASSLQLAYTKNIQYF. The chain joins TRBV5-6 to TRBJ2-4; D is perhaps TRBD2 (6 bases). The CDR3 runs 16 residues. CDR1 SGHDT and CDR2 YYEEEE come from the germline V gene. Trimming removed 2 bases at V and 2 bases at J, with 14 bases between.

V gene TRBV2 combines with J gene TRBJ2-7, with a tentative D call TRBD2 (5 bases). The V gene lost 6 bases and the J gene lost 3 bases, with 6 bases spanning the gap. The germline CDR1 and CDR2 sequences are SNHLY and FYNNEI. The CDR3 runs 11 residues. CDR3 in amino acids: CASSAGYEQYF. CDR3 DNA: TGTGCCAGCAGCGCGGGCTACGAGCAGTACTTC.

This clone was seen only once. The chain couples TRBV7-9 to TRBJ2-5; either TRBD1 or TRBD2 may fit D (5 bases each). The CDR3 sequence is 17 residues long. With 0 bases removed from V and 0 bases from J, the gap between germline ends came to 14 bases. CDR1 is SEHNR, CDR2 FQNEAQ, per germline (reference sequence). CDR3 sequence reads: CASSLADTGMYQETQYF. CDR3 sequence (DNA): TGTGCCAGCAGCTTAGCGGACACCGGGATGTACCAAGAGACCCAGTACTTC.

V usage is TRBV7-2 and J usage is TRBJ2-7; D remains unclear. Between the trimmed V and J ends, which lost 1 base and 5 bases, there was a span of 12 bases. The CDR3 loop spans 14 amino acids. CDR1 SGHTA and CDR2 FQGNSA come from the germline V gene. This CDR3 reads CASSLEWVSHEQYF. CDR3 nucleotide sequence: TGTGCCAGCAGCTTAGAATGGGTTAGTCACGAGCAGTACTTC.

The chain carries TRBV7-3 and TRBJ2-2; 10 nucleotides line up with TRBD2. CDR1 and CDR2 (germline): SGHTA, FQGTGA. This CDR3 region has 15 residues. With V trimmed by 5 bases and J by 6 bases, 6 bases remained unmatched. CDR3 protein: CASSPAGTSAGELFF. The CDR3, as DNA: TGTGCCAGCAGCCCCGCCGGGACTAGCGCCGGGGAGCTGTTTTTT. Full variable domain (missing parts from reference TRBV7-3 and TRBJ2-2): GAGVSQTPSNKVTEKGKYVELRCDPISGHTALYWYRQSLGQGPEFLIYFQGTGAADDSGLPNDRFFAVRPEGSVSTLKIQRTERGDSAVYLCASSPAGTSAGELFFGEGSRLTVL.

This chain links TRBV7-3 with TRBJ2-2; TRBD2 matches at 10 bases. Germline V gene lookup returns CDR1 SGHTA and CDR2 FQGTGA. With V trimmed by 5 bases and J by 5 bases, 11 bases remained unmatched. The CDR3 covers 17 residues. CDR3 protein: CASSPGLAGVGTGELFF. The CDR3 region has the DNA TGTGCCAGCAGCCCGGGGCTAGCGGGAGTGGGTACCGGGGAGCTGTTTTTT.

The chain joins TRBV2 to TRBJ2-5; the D is unclear. CDR1 is SNHLY, CDR2 FYNNEI, per germline. This CDR3 comprises 11 residues. Deletions cut 5 bases from V and 3 bases from J, with 4 bases between. CDR3 amino acids: CASSLKETQYF. The CDR3, as DNA: TGTGCCAGCAGTTTAAAAGAGACCCAGTACTTC. The whole variable domain, remainder taken from reference TRBV2 and TRBJ2-5, is EPEVTQTPSHQVTQMGQEVILRCVPISNHLYFYWYRQILGQKVEFLVSFYNNEISEKSEIFDDQFSVERPDGSNFTLKIRSTKLEDSAMYFCASSLKETQYFGPGTRLLVL.

As concerns this clone: The sample carries other DNA sequences with the same CDR3. The V call is TRBV29-1, the J call TRBJ1-1; D is perhaps TRBD1 (5 bases). The V and J ends lost 3 bases and 3 bases respectively, with 5 bases between them. Germline CDR1 reads SQVTM; CDR2 reads ANQGSEA. The CDR3 consists of 11 residues. CDR3 residues: CSVDRDTEAFF. CDR3 bases: TGCAGCGTTGACAGGGACACTGAAGCTTTCTTT.

The V gene is TRBV3-1 (or the pseudogene TRBV3-2), the J gene TRBJ1-2; D unclear. The CDR3 has 13 residues. From germline, CDR1 is LGHDT and CDR2 YNNKEL (reference sequence). Trimming removed 0 bases at V and 4 bases at J, with 6 bases between. The CDR3 here is CASSQDAPYGYTF. DNA of the CDR3: TGTGCCAGCAGCCAAGATGCTCCCTATGGCTACACCTTC.

The genes are TRBV6-5 and TRBJ2-6; D not resolved. V was shortened by 6 bases and J by 3 bases, with 12 bases between the two germline ends. The germline V gene has CDR1 MNHEY and CDR2 SVGAGI. The CDR3 runs 15 residues. CDR3 protein: CASSVLGGGANVLTF. CDR3 in DNA: TGTGCCAGCAGCGTACTGGGTGGTGGGGCCAACGTCCTGACTTTC.

A single count supports this clone. This chain connects TRBV2 to TRBJ2-1, with TRBD2 matching 8 bases. The length of the CDR3 is 15 residues. V lost 1 base, J lost 2 bases, and 1 base stayed unmatched. Germline V lookup: CDR1 SNHLY, CDR2 FYNNEI. CDR3 protein: CASSEGGRTYNEQFF. The DNA of the CDR3 is TGTGCCAGCAGTGAAGGCGGGAGGACCTACAATGAGCAGTTCTTC.

V gene TRBV28 combines with J gene TRBJ2-2, with 9 bases identical to TRBD2. Germline trimming cut 7 bases from V and 0 bases from J; bases unmatched to any gene: 6. CDR1 and CDR2 (germline): MDHEN, SYDVKM. There are 16 residues in the CDR3. The CDR3, as DNA: TGTGCCAGCAAACTTCTAGCGGGAACGAACACCGGGGAGCTGTTTTTT. It yields the protein CASKLLAGTNTGELFF.